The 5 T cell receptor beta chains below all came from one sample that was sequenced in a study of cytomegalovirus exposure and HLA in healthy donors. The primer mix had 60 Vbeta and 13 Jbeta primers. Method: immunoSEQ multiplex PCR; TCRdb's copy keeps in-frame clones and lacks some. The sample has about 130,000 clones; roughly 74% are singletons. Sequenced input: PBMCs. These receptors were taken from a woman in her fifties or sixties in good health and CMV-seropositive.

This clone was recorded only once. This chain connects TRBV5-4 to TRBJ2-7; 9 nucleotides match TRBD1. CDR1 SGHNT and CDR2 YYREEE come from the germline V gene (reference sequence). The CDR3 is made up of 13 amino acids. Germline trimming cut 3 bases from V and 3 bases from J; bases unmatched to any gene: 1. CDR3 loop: CASSWDRVYEQYF. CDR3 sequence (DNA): TGTGCCAGCAGCTGGGACAGGGTCTACGAGCAGTACTTC.

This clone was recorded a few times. This CDR3 is CASGRGTNTGELFF. The CDR3 nucleotides are TGTGCCAGCGGGAGGGGGACTAACACCGGGGAGCTGTTTTTT. V and J are TRBV9 and TRBJ2-2; tentatively, D is TRBD2 (7 bases). CDR3 length: 14 amino acids. V lost 7 bases and J lost 2, with 12 bases in between. From germline, CDR1 is SGDLS and CDR2 YYNGEE.

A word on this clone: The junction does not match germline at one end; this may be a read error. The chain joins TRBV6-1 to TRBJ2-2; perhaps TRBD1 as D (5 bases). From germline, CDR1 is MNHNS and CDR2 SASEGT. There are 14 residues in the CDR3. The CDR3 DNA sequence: TGTGCCAGCGGTGAGACAGTGGTCCCCGGGGAGCTGTTTTTT. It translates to CASGETVVPGELFF.

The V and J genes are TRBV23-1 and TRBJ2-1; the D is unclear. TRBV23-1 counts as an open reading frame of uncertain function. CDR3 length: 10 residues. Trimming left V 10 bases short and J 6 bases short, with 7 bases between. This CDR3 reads CATFLNEQFF. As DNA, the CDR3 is TGCGCCACCTTTCTCAATGAGCAGTTCTTC.

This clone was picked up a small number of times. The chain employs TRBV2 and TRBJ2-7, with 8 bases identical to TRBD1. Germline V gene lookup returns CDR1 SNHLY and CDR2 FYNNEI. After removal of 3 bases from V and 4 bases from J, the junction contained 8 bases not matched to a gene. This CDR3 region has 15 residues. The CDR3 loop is CASSDRRTGWYEQYF. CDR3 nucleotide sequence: TGTGCCAGCAGTGATCGGCGGACAGGGTGGTACGAGCAGTACTTC. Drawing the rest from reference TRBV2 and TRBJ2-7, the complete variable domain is EPEVTQTPSHQVTQMGQEVILRCVPISNHLYFYWYRQILGQKVEFLVSFYNNEISEKSEIFDDQFSVERPDGSNFTLKIRSTKLEDSAMYFCASSDRRTGWYEQYFGPGTRLTVT.